The 29 T cell receptor beta chains below come from one sample, sequenced in a study of cytomegalovirus exposure and HLA in healthy donors. Vbeta (60) and Jbeta (13) primers were used in the PCR. This table comes from immunoSEQ multiplex PCR, and its TCRdb copy is limited to in-frame clones, with some not included. Seen here are about 120,000 clones, under 70% observed once, and the top ten hold about 1.5%. The source material was PBMCs. The receptors derive from a man aged 18 to 29 in good health and CMV-seronegative.

This chain links TRBV19 with TRBJ2-7; the match to TRBD2 covers 7 bases. The CDR3 has 14 amino acids. The V gene end was trimmed by 8 bases and the J gene end by 2 bases; junction bases not matched to a gene: 9. Germline V lookup: CDR1 LNHDA, CDR2 SQIVND (reference sequence). CDR3 coding DNA: TGTGCCAGTCGTCAGGCGGGGGTGGCCTACGAGCAGTACTTC. It is translated as CASRQAGVAYEQYF. Based on the CDR3 plus reference TRBV19 and TRBJ2-7, the full variable domain is DGGITQSPKYLFRKEGQNVTLSCEQNLNHDAMYWYRQDPGQGLRLIYYSQIVNDFQKGDIAEGYSVSREKKESFPLTVTSAQKNPTAFYLCASRQAGVAYEQYFGPGTRLTVT.

The sample holds a few counts of this clone. The chain carries TRBV19 and TRBJ1-5, with TRBD1 matching 10 bases. This CDR3 is 15 amino acids long. The trim removed 6 bases at V and 5 bases at J, leaving 7 bases unmatched. From germline, CDR1 is LNHDA and CDR2 SQIVND (reference sequence). The CDR3 loop reads CASSPRQGAHQPQHF. DNA of the CDR3: TGTGCCAGTAGCCCTAGACAGGGGGCCCATCAGCCCCAGCATTTT.

The V and J genes are TRBV14 and TRBJ1-3; the match to TRBD1 covers 7 bases. This CDR3 is built from 14 residues. V was pared by 3 bases and J by 4 bases, with 3 bases of the junction left unmatched. Germline values: CDR1 SGHDN, CDR2 FVKESK. The CDR3 reads CASSHLTGGNTIYF. The CDR3, as DNA: TGTGCCAGCAGCCACCTGACAGGGGGAAACACCATATATTTT.

The genes are TRBV27 and TRBJ1-6; D perhaps matches TRBD1 (6 bases). There are 14 residues in the CDR3. Germline V gene lookup returns CDR1 MNHEY and CDR2 SMNVEV (reference sequence). V dropped 4 bases and J dropped 4 bases, with 8 bases sitting between them. This CDR3 reads CASSYGQYNSPLHF. As DNA, the CDR3 is TGTGCCAGCAGTTACGGACAGTATAATTCACCCCTCCACTTT.

This clone turned up a few times. The V gene is TRBV28, the J gene TRBJ2-1; 7 positions agree with TRBD2. The CDR3 contains 16 residues. CDR1 MDHEN and CDR2 SYDVKM come from the germline V gene. With 4 bases clipped from V and 0 bases from J, the junction kept 6 bases outside the gene matches. The CDR3 DNA is TGTGCCAGCAGTTCAACAAGGACTAGCTCCTACAATGAGCAGTTCTTC. The encoded protein is CASSSTRTSSYNEQFF.

V is TRBV28 and J is TRBJ1-1; 9 bases map to TRBD1. The CDR3 length is 16 residues. CDR1 MDHEN and CDR2 SYDVKM come from the germline V gene. The V segment lost 5 bases and the J segment 1 base; nucleotides outside the gene matches: 8. This chain's CDR3 is CASSTNRGLGNTEAFF. DNA for the CDR3: TGTGCCAGCAGTACGAACAGGGGGCTTGGGAACACTGAAGCTTTCTTT.

The chain uses TRBV2 and TRBJ2-1; 8 bases map to TRBD2. Germline loops: CDR1 SNHLY, CDR2 FYNNEI. This CDR3 spans 18 amino acids. The V segment lost 6 bases and the J segment 5 bases; nucleotides outside the gene matches: 18. In nucleotides, the CDR3 is TGTGCCAGCAGCCTAGTCGGATCGGCTAGCGGGTTAAACAATGAGCAGTTCTTC. It is translated as CASSLVGSASGLNNEQFF.

This chain joins TRBV14 and TRBJ2-7; a possible D gene is TRBD2 (5 bases). Germline CDR1 reads SGHDN; CDR2 reads FVKESK. This CDR3 has 14 amino acids. V gave up 1 base and J gave up 3 bases, with 10 bases separating them. CDR3 sequence: CASSQVAAGYEQYF. The CDR3 nucleotides read TGTGCCAGCAGCCAAGTCGCCGCGGGCTACGAGCAGTACTTC.

DNA of the CDR3: TGTGCCAGCAGTGAGATACAGGGGGGCGAGCAGTACTTC. Translation: CASSEIQGGEQYF. The V call is TRBV6-1, the J call TRBJ2-7; 8 bases agree with TRBD1. The V segment lost 3 bases and the J segment 6 bases; nucleotides outside the gene matches: 4. In germline, CDR1 is MNHNS, CDR2 SASEGT. This CDR3 contains 13 residues.

V usage is TRBV6-1 and J usage is TRBJ1-2, with 8 bases fitting TRBD1. The CDR3 runs 14 residues. Germline loops: CDR1 MNHNS, CDR2 SASEGT. Trimming took 1 base from V and 10 from J; bases not matched to a gene: 8. As DNA, the CDR3 is TGTGCCAGCAGTGAAGGGCGACAGGGGTTCGTCTACACCTTC. The encoded protein is CASSEGRQGFVYTF.

The chain carries TRBV9 and TRBJ1-1; 9 positions agree with TRBD1. The V segment lost 4 bases and the J segment 4 bases; nucleotides outside the gene matches: 8. CDR1 is SGDLS and CDR2 is YYNGEE in the germline V gene. The CDR3 runs to 15 residues. DNA for the CDR3: TGTGCCAGCAGCCCTCTGACAGGGGGAAGCACTGAAGCTTTCTTT. As protein: CASSPLTGGSTEAFF.

This clone was seen a handful of times. This rearrangement joins TRBV7-2 to TRBJ1-1; D is undetermined. This CDR3 region has 12 residues. The V gene's germline CDR1 is SGHTA and CDR2 FQGNSA. Trimming removed 5 bases from V and 2 bases from J, with 6 bases in between. CDR3 amino acids: CASSPFNTEAFF. Here the CDR3 DNA reads TGTGCCAGCAGCCCTTTTAACACTGAAGCTTTCTTT.

The chain has TRBV4-1 and TRBJ2-2, with D possibly being TRBD2 (5 bases). Germline CDR1 and CDR2: MGHRA and YSYEKL. With 4 bases removed from V and 2 bases from J, the gap between germline ends came to 20 bases. The CDR3 consists of 18 residues. The CDR3 DNA reads TGCGCCAGCAGCCGCGAGTATGGACGAGGGATTAACACCGGGGAGCTGTTTTTT. Amino acids: CASSREYGRGINTGELFF.

This clone has just one count. This chain connects TRBV28 to TRBJ2-7; 8 bases are shared with TRBD1. The CDR3 loop spans 14 amino acids. After removal of 9 bases from V and 1 base from J, the junction contained 8 bases not matched to a gene. The germline V gene has CDR1 MDHEN and CDR2 SYDVKM. CDR3 region: CASRTGQASYEQYF. CDR3 coding DNA: TGTGCCAGTAGGACGGGACAGGCTTCCTACGAGCAGTACTTC.

The chain joins TRBV4-3 to TRBJ2-2; D might be TRBD1 (5 bases). The length of the CDR3 is 17 residues. Germline-derived CDR1 and CDR2 are LGHNA and YSLEER. V lost 2 bases and J lost 5, with 18 bases in between. DNA for the CDR3: TGCGCCAGCAGCCAAAGGGTCGGAAGGGGATGGACCGGGGAGCTGTTTTTT. This sequence encodes CASSQRVGRGWTGELFF.

The CDR3 bases are TGTGCCAGCAGTTTTCGAGGATATGGGAACACCATATATTTT. This gives the protein CASSFRGYGNTIYF. The V and J genes are TRBV28 and TRBJ1-3; D gene uncertain. V was cut by 3 bases and J by 7 bases, with 13 bases left in between. The CDR3 is made up of 14 amino acids. CDR1 is MDHEN, CDR2 SYDVKM, per germline.

V and J are TRBV7-2 and TRBJ2-2; maybe TRBD1 (5 bases). The length of the CDR3 is 15 residues. Trimming removed 7 bases at V and 2 bases at J, with 14 bases between. Germline-derived CDR1 and CDR2 are SGHTA and FQGNSA. In DNA form, the CDR3 reads TGTGCCAGCACTTTGGGGCCCCGAAACACCGGGGAGCTGTTTTTT. Protein sequence: CASTLGPRNTGELFF.

CDR3 loop: CASMGWRDNEKLFF. CDR3 bases: TGTGCCAGCATGGGTTGGCGGGATAATGAAAAACTGTTTTTT. The chain recombines TRBV27 with TRBJ1-4; no clear D. The CDR3 spans 14 residues. Germline V lookup: CDR1 MNHEY, CDR2 SMNVEV (reference sequence). Trimming removed 7 bases at V and 4 bases at J, with 13 bases between.

This clone was counted between two and nine times. The chain recombines TRBV7-7 with TRBJ2-1; D gene ambiguous. CDR3 size: 14 residues. Germline CDR1 and CDR2: SSHAT and FNYEAQ (reference sequence). Trimming left V 4 bases short and J 9 bases short, with 16 bases between. CDR3 coding DNA: TGTGCCAGCAGCTCACACCTCTTAGCCGGTGAGCAGTTCTTC. Translation: CASSSHLLAGEQFF.

The chain joins TRBV4-2 to TRBJ2-2; tentative D call: TRBD2 (5 bases). The germline V gene has CDR1 LGHNA and CDR2 YNFKEQ. Trimming stripped 1 base from V and 3 bases from J, with 6 bases between. The CDR3 length is 14 residues. CDR3 DNA: TGTGCCAGCAGCCAAGGACTATACACCGGGGAGCTGTTTTTT. Translation gives CASSQGLYTGELFF.

J is TRBJ1-2 and V is TRBV28; the D gene is possibly TRBD1 (6 bases). The V end lost 4 bases, the J end lost 5 bases, and 20 bases lay between the germline ends. CDR1 and CDR2 from the germline V gene are MDHEN and SYDVKM. This CDR3 is 16 amino acids long. The CDR3 is CASSSLGDTASYGYTF. The CDR3 DNA follows: TGTGCCAGCAGTTCCCTTGGGGACACAGCTTCTTATGGCTACACCTTC.

The V and J genes are TRBV5-4 and TRBJ2-2; perhaps TRBD2 as D (6 bases). The CDR3 runs 16 residues. V shed 0 bases and J shed 1 base, with 10 bases lying between them. The germline CDR1 and CDR2 sequences are SGHNT and YYREEE (reference sequence). The CDR3 sequence: CASSLDWRGNTGELFF. CDR3 DNA sequence: TGTGCCAGCAGCTTGGATTGGCGGGGGAACACCGGGGAGCTGTTTTTT. Full variable domain (outside the CDR3, taken from reference TRBV5-4 and TRBJ2-2): ETGVTQSPTHLIKTRGQQVTLRCSSQSGHNTVSWYQQALGQGPQFIFQYYREEENGRGNFPPRFSGLQFPNYSSELNVNALELDDSALYLCASSLDWRGNTGELFFGEGSRLTVL.

V gene TRBV6-6 combines with J gene TRBJ2-7; 10 bases match TRBD1. CDR1 is MNHNY, CDR2 SVGAGI, per germline (reference sequence). This CDR3 region has 14 residues. V gave up 6 bases and J gave up 6 bases; unmatched junction bases: 8. The CDR3: CASRGRDRGGEQYF. CDR3 sequence (DNA): TGTGCCAGCAGAGGCCGGGACAGGGGAGGCGAGCAGTACTTC.

V usage is TRBV7-9 and J usage is TRBJ2-2, with D perhaps TRBD2 (6 bases). The V end was cut by 5 bases, the J end by 0 bases, with 19 bases between. The CDR3 has 18 amino acids. Germline V gene lookup returns CDR1 SEHNR and CDR2 FQNEAQ (reference sequence). CDR3 residues: CASSHFRRVNANTGELFF. CDR3 DNA: TGTGCCAGCAGCCATTTTAGGAGGGTCAACGCGAACACCGGGGAGCTGTTTTTT. Drawing the rest from reference TRBV7-9 and TRBJ2-2, the complete variable domain is DTGVSQNPRHKITKRGQNVTFRCDPISEHNRLYWYRQTLGQGPEFLTYFQNEAQLEKSRLLSDRFSAERPKGSFSTLEIQRTEQGDSAMYLCASSHFRRVNANTGELFFGEGSRLTVL.

The V and J genes are TRBV10-3 and TRBJ2-2; unclear D gene. The V end lost 6 bases, the J end lost 6 bases, and 5 bases lay between the germline ends. The CDR3 runs 11 residues. Germline V gene sequence: CDR1 ENHRY, CDR2 SYGVKD. The CDR3 loop is CAIRLAGELFF. DNA of the CDR3: TGTGCCATCAGACTTGCCGGGGAGCTGTTTTTT.

This clone was recorded a few times. V is TRBV18 and J is TRBJ1-5; TRBD1 matches 7 bases. V was pared by 1 base and J by 5 bases, with 8 bases of the junction left unmatched. The CDR3 length is 16 residues. Germline values: CDR1 KGHSH, CDR2 LQKENI. CDR3 sequence: CASSPQDRVRDQPQHF. The DNA of the CDR3 is TGTGCCAGCTCACCACAAGACAGGGTTCGGGATCAGCCCCAGCATTTT.

This clone has only a few counts. This chain uses TRBV15 with TRBJ2-7, with no clear D. Deletions cut 0 bases from V and 5 bases from J, with 11 bases between. Germline values: CDR1 LNHNV, CDR2 YYDKDF (reference sequence). The CDR3 has 14 residues. In nucleotides, the CDR3 is TGTGCCACCAGCAGAGATTCGTCGTCAGACGAGCAGTACTTC. Protein sequence: CATSRDSSSDEQYF. Complete variable domain (other parts from reference TRBV15 and TRBJ2-7): DAMVIQNPRYQVTQFGKPVTLSCSQTLNHNVMYWYQQKSSQAPKLLFHYYDKDFNNEADTPDNFQSRRPNTSFCFLDIRSPGLGDTAMYLCATSRDSSSDEQYFGPGTRLTVT.

This clone was counted between two and nine times. The rearrangement joins TRBV27 to TRBJ1-1; 8 nucleotides align to TRBD1. Germline CDR1 MNHEY, CDR2 SMNVEV (reference sequence). This CDR3 has 15 residues. With V trimmed by 2 bases and J by 1 base, 3 bases remained unmatched. CDR3 DNA sequence: TGTGCCAGCAGTTTACAGACAGGGGAGAACACTGAAGCTTTCTTT. Translating gives CASSLQTGENTEAFF.

This chain joins TRBV28 and TRBJ2-7; TRBD2 aligns across 15 bases. The V gene end was trimmed by 2 bases and the J gene end by 2 bases; junction bases not matched to a gene: 7. Germline V CDR1 and CDR2: MDHEN, SYDVKM. The CDR3 consists of 18 residues. The CDR3 DNA is TGTGCCAGCAGTTTAAGGGGACTAGCGGGAGGTCTCCCCTACGAGCAGTACTTC. Translating gives CASSLRGLAGGLPYEQYF. Filled out from reference TRBV28 and TRBJ2-7, the complete variable domain reads DVKVTQSSRYLVKRTGEKVFLECVQDMDHENMFWYRQDPGLGLRLIYFSYDVKMKEKGDIPEGYSVSREKKERFSLILESASTNQTSMYLCASSLRGLAGGLPYEQYFGPGTRLTVT.